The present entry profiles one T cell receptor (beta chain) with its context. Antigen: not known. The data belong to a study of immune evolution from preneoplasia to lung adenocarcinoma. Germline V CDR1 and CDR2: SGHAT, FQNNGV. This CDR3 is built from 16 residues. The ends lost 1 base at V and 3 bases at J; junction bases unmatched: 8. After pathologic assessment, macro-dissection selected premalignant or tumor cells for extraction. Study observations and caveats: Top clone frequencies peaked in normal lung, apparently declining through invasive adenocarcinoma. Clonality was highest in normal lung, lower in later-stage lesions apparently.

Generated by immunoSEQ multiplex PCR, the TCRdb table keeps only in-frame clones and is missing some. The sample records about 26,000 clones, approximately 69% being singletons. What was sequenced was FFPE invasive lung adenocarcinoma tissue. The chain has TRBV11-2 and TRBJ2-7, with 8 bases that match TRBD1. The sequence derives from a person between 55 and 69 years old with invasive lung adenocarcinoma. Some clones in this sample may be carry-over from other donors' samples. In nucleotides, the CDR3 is TGTGCCAGCAGCTTAGGTGGGACAGGAGGTCACTACGAGCAGTACTTC. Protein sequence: CASSLGGTGGHYEQYF. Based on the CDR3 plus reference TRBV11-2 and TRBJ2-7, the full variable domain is EAGVAQSPRYKIIEKRQSVAFWCNPISGHATLYWYQQILGQGPKLLIQFQNNGVVDDSQLPKDRFSAERLKGVDSTLKIQPAKLEDSAVYLCASSLGGTGGHYEQYFGPGTRLTVT.